The rows below give T cell receptor beta chains drawn from one sample of a study of radiation and T cells in renal cell carcinoma. Data came from immunoSEQ multiplex PCR; TCRdb stores just in-frame clones and leaves some out. The sample holds approximately 150,000 clones, approximately 90% seen once. The sequencing used blood, collected from a patient whose treatment included radiotherapy and nephrectomy. These receptors all come from a woman between 65 and 79 years old with renal cell carcinoma. Both conserved end residues are part of each CDR3. Each record gives: J gene, V gene, clone size, D gene, CDR3 DNA, CDR3 protein. A D gene is named only where the DNA matches it firmly. Only part of the rows carry a size: once, few, many, or a class if the clone is expanded.

>TRBJ1-1|TRBV7-9|NA|TRBD1
TGTGCCAGCAGTCGATTGTCCGGGACAGGGACTGAAGCTTTCTTT
CASSRLSGTGTEAFF
>TRBJ1-2|TRBV30|once|NA
TGTGCCTGGAGAGGGCTGAGAAACTATGGCTACACCTTC
CAWRGLRNYGYTF
>TRBJ2-1|TRBV11-3|NA|TRBD2
TGTGCCAGCAGCCCGGGACTAGCGGGGGCCGTATCCTACAATGAGCAGTTCTTC
CASSPGLAGAVSYNEQFF
>TRBJ2-5|TRBV11-2|NA|NA
TGTGCCAGCAGCTTAGAAGCAGGGTTAAGAGAGACCCAGTACTTC
CASSLEAGLRETQYF
>TRBJ1-6|TRBV5-5|NA|TRBD1
TGTGCCAGCAGCCGGGACAGCGACTATAATTCACCCCTCCACTTT
CASSRDSDYNSPLHF
>TRBJ1-5|TRBV13|NA|NA
TGTGCCAGCAGCTTAGGACAGGGCAATCAGCCCCAGCATTTT
CASSLGQGNQPQHF
>TRBJ1-2|TRBV5-4|once|NA
TGTGCCAGCAGCTTGAGACAGGCCTATGGCTACACCTTC
CASSLRQAYGYTF
>TRBJ2-5|TRBV7-9|NA|NA
TGTGCCAGCAGCAGGGGGACGGGGGCCAACCAAGAGACCCAGTACTTC
CASSRGTGANQETQYF
>TRBJ1-3|TRBV5-1|NA|NA
TGCGCCAGCAGCCCCCAGGATTCATCTGGAAACACCATATATTTT
CASSPQDSSGNTIYF
>TRBJ1-1|TRBV6-5|NA|TRBD1
TGTGCCAGCAGTTACTCGGGACAGCCGAACACTGAAGCTTTCTTT
CASSYSGQPNTEAFF
>TRBJ2-3|TRBV29-1|NA|NA
TGCAGCCTTAGCGGCACCTACACAGATACGCAGTATTTT
CSLSGTYTDTQYF
>TRBJ1-2|TRBV7-9|NA|NA
TGTGCCAGCAGCTTAGCCGTCGCCAGTGGTGGCTACACCTTC
CASSLAVASGGYTF
>TRBJ1-1|TRBV5-6|NA|TRBD1
TGTGCCAGCAGCTTGCTCCTGGACAGGGACATAAACACTGAAGCTTTCTTT
CASSLLLDRDINTEAFF
>TRBJ2-2|TRBV7-2|NA|TRBD1
TGTGCCAGCAGCCGAGGGACAGTCAACACCGGGGAGCTGTTTTTT
CASSRGTVNTGELFF
>TRBJ1-2|TRBV6-5|NA|TRBD1
TGTGCCAGCAGTCCCCAGGGGGTTGGTGGCTACACCTTC
CASSPQGVGGYTF
>TRBJ2-3|TRBV19|NA|NA
TGTGCCAGTAGTATGATCGGCGGTAGCACAGATACGCAGTATTTT
CASSMIGGSTDTQYF
>TRBJ1-1|TRBV5-4|once|TRBD1
TGTGCCAGCAAAGGGACAGGGGGAACTGAAGCTTTCTTT
CASKGTGGTEAFF
>TRBJ2-7|TRBV19|NA|NA
TGTGCCAGTAGCCTACTGCCCGGGACCCTAGGGGAGCAGTACTTC
CASSLLPGTLGEQYF
>TRBJ2-6|TRBV27|NA|TRBD2
TGTGCCAGCAGCCTCCTCTCACGACTAGCGGGGGCCAACGTCCTGACTTTC
CASSLLSRLAGANVLTF
>TRBJ2-3|TRBV15|NA|NA
TGTGCCACCAGCAGAGATATGGCTAGCACAGATACGCAGTATTTT
CATSRDMASTDTQYF
>TRBJ2-1|TRBV30|NA|TRBD2
TGTGCCTGGAGTCGGGGGGTCTCCTACAATGAGCAGTTCTTC
CAWSRGVSYNEQFF
>TRBJ2-3|TRBV6-5|NA|TRBD2
TGTGCCAGCATGAAGCGGGGGGCTGGAGATACGCAGTATTTT
CASMKRGAGDTQYF
>TRBJ1-1|TRBV6-5|NA|TRBD1
TGTGCCAGCAGTTATCTAAAGGGACAGTTTCGGACTGAAGCTTTCTTT
CASSYLKGQFRTEAFF
>TRBJ1-2|TRBV19|NA|NA
TGTGCCAGTAGTATACAGTTGGAGGGCTATGGCTACACCTTC
CASSIQLEGYGYTF
>TRBJ1-4|TRBV9|NA|NA
TGTGCCAGCAGCGTCTCCCCAGGTGGGGAAAAACTGTTTTTT
CASSVSPGGEKLFF
>TRBJ2-7|TRBV30|NA|NA
TGTGCCTGGAGTCGGAACCCTGAGGCCTACGAGCAGTACTTC
CAWSRNPEAYEQYF
>TRBJ2-2|TRBV7-9|NA|TRBD2
TGTGCCAGCAGCCAACTCAGGACTAGCGGGGGCACCGGGGAGCTGTTTTTT
CASSQLRTSGGTGELFF
>TRBJ1-6|TRBV4-1|NA|NA
TGCGCCAGCAGCCAAGAAGGCGTACAACCCCTCCACTTT
CASSQEGVQPLHF
>TRBJ2-3|TRBV11-3|NA|TRBD1
TGTGCCAGCAGCCCGGGACAGGGTACGGATACGCAGTATTTT
CASSPGQGTDTQYF
>TRBJ2-2|TRBV5-6|NA|TRBD1
TGTGCCAGCAGCTTTCGGACAGGGGGTATGACCGGGGAGCTGTTTTTT
CASSFRTGGMTGELFF
>TRBJ1-6|TRBV7-2|NA|NA
TGTGCCAGCAGCTTAGTGGTTCAAGATTCACCCCTCCACTTT
CASSLVVQDSPLHF
>TRBJ1-1|TRBV15|NA|NA
TGTGCCACCAGCAGAGTGGGGGGGCCCGAGGCTTTCTTT
CATSRVGGPEAFF
>TRBJ2-1|TRBV15|NA|NA
TGTGCCACCAGCAGAGGAGGGACTGACGGGCAGGAGCAGTTCTTC
CATSRGGTDGQEQFF
>TRBJ2-3|TRBV5-1|NA|NA
TGCGCCAGCAGCTTGGGGCAGGGTGCAGATACGCAGTATTTT
CASSLGQGADTQYF
>TRBJ1-1|TRBV4-1|few|NA
TGCGCCAGCAGCCAAGGCTCCGGTACTGAAGCTTTCTTT
CASSQGSGTEAFF
>TRBJ1-1|TRBV28|NA|NA
TGTGCCAGCAGTTTAGGAGGGGTCGGCACTGAAGCTTTCTTT
CASSLGGVGTEAFF
>TRBJ1-1|TRBV30|few|NA
TGTGCCTGGCGAATGCCAGGGGCTGTGGACACTGAAGCTTTCTTT
CAWRMPGAVDTEAFF
>TRBJ1-3|TRBV18|NA|NA
TGTGCCAGCTCACCAGGTATAACCGTGGCAGCAACGGGAAACACCATATATTTT
CASSPGITVAATGNTIYF
>TRBJ1-1|TRBV6-6|NA|TRBD1
TGTGCCAGCAGACCGGGACAGGGGGGGACTGAAGCTTTCTTT
CASRPGQGGTEAFF
>TRBJ2-7|TRBV6-5|NA|NA
TGTGCCAGCGGGACCTACGAGCAGTACTTC
CASGTYEQYF
>TRBJ1-1|TRBV7-6|NA|NA
TGTGCCAGCAGCTTAGAAGGGGAAGTGGGCACTGAAGCTTTCTTT
CASSLEGEVGTEAFF
>TRBJ2-2|TRBV5-1|NA|NA
TGCGCCAGCAGCTTGGGCCTAGGAGGCACCGGGGAGCTGTTTTTT
CASSLGLGGTGELFF
>TRBJ2-7|TRBV4-2|NA|TRBD2
TGTGCCAGCAGCCAAGGGCAGCGGGGGGACGACGAGCAGTACTTC
CASSQGQRGDDEQYF
>TRBJ2-5|TRBV4-3|NA|NA
TGCGCCAGCAGCCTAAATCTCCAAGAGACCCAGTACTTC
CASSLNLQETQYF
>TRBJ2-1|TRBV18|NA|TRBD2
TGTGCCAGCTCACCACCGGCGGGGGGTACCTACAATGAGCAGTTCTTC
CASSPPAGGTYNEQFF
>TRBJ1-1|TRBV9|NA|TRBD1
TGTGCCAGCAGCCTCTCTGGGGACAGTATGAACACTGAAGCTTTCTTT
CASSLSGDSMNTEAFF
>TRBJ2-3|TRBV4-2|NA|TRBD1
TGTGCCAGCAGCCAAGATAGGGTAGCAGGGGGAGATACGCAGTATTTT
CASSQDRVAGGDTQYF
>TRBJ1-2|TRBV15|NA|TRBD1
TGTGCCACCAGAACCGGGACAGGGAACTATGGCTACACCTTC
CATRTGTGNYGYTF
>TRBJ2-7|TRBV15|NA|NA
TGTGCCACCAGCGTCCCCCGGGGAAGCAGCTCCTACGAGCAGTACTTC
CATSVPRGSSSYEQYF
>TRBJ1-2|TRBV4-3|NA|TRBD1
TGCGCCAGCAGCCAAGACGGACAGGGGAACTATGGCTACACCTTC
CASSQDGQGNYGYTF
>TRBJ2-7|TRBV7-2|NA|TRBD2
TGTGCCAGCAGCCCCAGGACTAGCTACGAGCAGTACTTC
CASSPRTSYEQYF
>TRBJ2-3|TRBV19|NA|NA
TGTGCCAGTAGTATTGGAGGGAACCCCACAGATACGCAGTATTTT
CASSIGGNPTDTQYF